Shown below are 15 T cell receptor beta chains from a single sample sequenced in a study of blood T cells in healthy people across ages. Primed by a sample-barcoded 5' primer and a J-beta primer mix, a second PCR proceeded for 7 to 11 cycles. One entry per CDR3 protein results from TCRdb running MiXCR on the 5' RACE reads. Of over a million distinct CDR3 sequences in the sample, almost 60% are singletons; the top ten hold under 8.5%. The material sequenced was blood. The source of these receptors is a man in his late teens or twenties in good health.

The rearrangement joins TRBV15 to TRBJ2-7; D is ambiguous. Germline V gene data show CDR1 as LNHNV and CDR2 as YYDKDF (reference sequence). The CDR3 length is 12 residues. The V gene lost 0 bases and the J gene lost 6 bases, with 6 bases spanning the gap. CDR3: CATSRDTTEQYF. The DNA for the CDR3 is TGTGCCACCAGCAGAGATACGACCGAGCAGTACTTC.

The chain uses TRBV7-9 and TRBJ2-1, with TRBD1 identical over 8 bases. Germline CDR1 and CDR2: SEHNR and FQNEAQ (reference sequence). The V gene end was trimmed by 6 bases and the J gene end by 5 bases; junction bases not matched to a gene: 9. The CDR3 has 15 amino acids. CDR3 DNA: TGTGCCAGCAGTCAGACAGACAGGGGCGACAATGAGCAGTTCTTC. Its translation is CASSQTDRGDNEQFF.

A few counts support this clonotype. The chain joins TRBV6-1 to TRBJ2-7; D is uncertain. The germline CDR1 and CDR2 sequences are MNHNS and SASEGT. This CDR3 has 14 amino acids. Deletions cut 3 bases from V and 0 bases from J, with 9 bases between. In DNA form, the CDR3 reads TGTGCCAGCAGTGAGACCTACCTCTCCTACGAGCAGTACTTC. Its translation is CASSETYLSYEQYF.

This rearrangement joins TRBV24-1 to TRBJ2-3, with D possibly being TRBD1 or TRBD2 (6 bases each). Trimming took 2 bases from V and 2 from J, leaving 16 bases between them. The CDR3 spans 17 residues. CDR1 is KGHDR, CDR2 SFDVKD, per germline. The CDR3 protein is CATSDSGAGTTTDTQYF. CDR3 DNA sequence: TGTGCCACCAGTGATTCGGGAGCCGGGACAACCACAGATACGCAGTATTTT.

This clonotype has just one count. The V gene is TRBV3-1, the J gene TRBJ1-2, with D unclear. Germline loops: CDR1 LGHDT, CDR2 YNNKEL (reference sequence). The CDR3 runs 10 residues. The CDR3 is CGRDLGGYTF. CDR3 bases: TGTGGTCGGGATCTCGGGGGCTACACCTTC.

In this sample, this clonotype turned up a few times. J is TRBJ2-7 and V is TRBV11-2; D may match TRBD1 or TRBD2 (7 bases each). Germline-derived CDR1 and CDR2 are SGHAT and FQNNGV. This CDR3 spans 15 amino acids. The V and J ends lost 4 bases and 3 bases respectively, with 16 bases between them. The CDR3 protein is CASSSEAGGGYEQYF. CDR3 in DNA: TGTGCCAGCAGCTCAGAGGCAGGGGGGGGCTACGAGCAGTACTTC.

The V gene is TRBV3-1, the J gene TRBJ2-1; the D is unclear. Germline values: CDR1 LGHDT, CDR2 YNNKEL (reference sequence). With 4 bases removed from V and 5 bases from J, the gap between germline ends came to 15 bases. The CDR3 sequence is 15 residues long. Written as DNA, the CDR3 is TGTGCCAGCAGCCGGCGCGCAGGAGAGGACAATGAGCAGTTCTTC. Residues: CASSRRAGEDNEQFF.

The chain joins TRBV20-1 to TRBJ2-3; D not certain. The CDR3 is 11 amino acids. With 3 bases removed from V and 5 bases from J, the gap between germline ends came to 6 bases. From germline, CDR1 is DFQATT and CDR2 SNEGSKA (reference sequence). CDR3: CSASAGDTQYF. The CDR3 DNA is TGCAGTGCTAGTGCCGGAGATACGCAGTATTTT.

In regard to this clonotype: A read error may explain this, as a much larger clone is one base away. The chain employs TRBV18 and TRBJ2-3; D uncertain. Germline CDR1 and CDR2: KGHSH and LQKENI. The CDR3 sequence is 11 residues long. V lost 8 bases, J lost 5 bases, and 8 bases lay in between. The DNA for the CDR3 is TGTGCCAGCATCTTAGAAGATACGCAGTATTTT. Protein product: CASILEDTQYF. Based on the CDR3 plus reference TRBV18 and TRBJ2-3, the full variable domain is NAGVMQNPRHLVRRRGQEARLRCSPMKGHSHVYWYRQLPEEGLKFMVYLQKENIIDESGMPKERFSAEFPKEGPSILRIQQVVRGDSAAYFCASILEDTQYFGPGTRLTVL.

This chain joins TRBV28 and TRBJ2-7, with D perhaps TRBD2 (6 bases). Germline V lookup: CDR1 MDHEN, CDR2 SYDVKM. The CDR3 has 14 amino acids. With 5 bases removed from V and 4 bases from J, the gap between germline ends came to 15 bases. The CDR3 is CASSGGTHLYEQYF. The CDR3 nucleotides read TGTGCCAGCAGTGGAGGGACTCATCTGTACGAGCAGTACTTC.

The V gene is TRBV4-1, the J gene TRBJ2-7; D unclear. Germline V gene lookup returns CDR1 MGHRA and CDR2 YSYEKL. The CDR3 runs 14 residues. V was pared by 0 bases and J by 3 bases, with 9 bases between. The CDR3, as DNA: TGCGCCAGCAGCCAAGATGGCCCCCTCTACGAGCAGTACTTC. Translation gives CASSQDGPLYEQYF.

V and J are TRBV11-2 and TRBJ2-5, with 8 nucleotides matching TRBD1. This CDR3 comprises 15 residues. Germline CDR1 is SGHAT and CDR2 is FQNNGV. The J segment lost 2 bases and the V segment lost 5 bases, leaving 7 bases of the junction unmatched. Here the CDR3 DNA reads TGTGCCAGCAGCGATCTGACAGGGGCACAAGAGACCCAGTACTTC. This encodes CASSDLTGAQETQYF. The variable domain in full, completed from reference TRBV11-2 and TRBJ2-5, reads EAGVAQSPRYKIIEKRQSVAFWCNPISGHATLYWYQQILGQGPKLLIQFQNNGVVDDSQLPKDRFSAERLKGVDSTLKIQPAKLEDSAVYLCASSDLTGAQETQYFGPGTRLLVL.

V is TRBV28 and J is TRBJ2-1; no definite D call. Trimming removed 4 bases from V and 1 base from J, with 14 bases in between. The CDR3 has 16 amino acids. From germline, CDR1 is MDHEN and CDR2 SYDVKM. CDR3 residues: CASSSTAGPSYNEQFF. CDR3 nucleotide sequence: TGTGCCAGCAGTTCCACCGCCGGCCCATCCTACAATGAGCAGTTCTTC.

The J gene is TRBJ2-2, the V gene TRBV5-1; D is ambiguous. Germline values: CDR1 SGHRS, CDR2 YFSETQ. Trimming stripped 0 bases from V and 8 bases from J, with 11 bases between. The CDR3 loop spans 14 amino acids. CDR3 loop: CASSLVVLPGELFF. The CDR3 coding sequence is TGCGCCAGCAGCTTGGTGGTACTCCCGGGGGAGCTGTTTTTT.

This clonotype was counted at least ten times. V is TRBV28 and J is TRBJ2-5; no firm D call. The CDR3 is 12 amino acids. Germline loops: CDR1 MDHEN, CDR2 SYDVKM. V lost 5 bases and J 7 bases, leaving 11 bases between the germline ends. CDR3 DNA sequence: TGTGCCAGCAGTACCTCCACACTGACCCAGTACTTC. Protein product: CASSTSTLTQYF.